The source of this T cell receptor (beta chain) is a study of vaccination and CD4 T cells after COVID-19. Study summary: For each participant, vaccination comprised two doses of either the BNT162b2 or the mRNA-1273 vaccine.

This clonotype occurred a few times. With 5 bases removed from V and 11 bases from J, the gap between germline ends came to 16 bases. Germline V lookup: CDR1 DFQATT, CDR2 SNEGSKA (reference sequence). The CDR3 has 12 residues. Positive PCR dates spanned March to December 2020, predating US Alpha, Beta and Delta variants. TCRdb processed the PCR reads anew with MiXCR; each CDR3 protein has one entry. The table lists around 20,000 distinct CDR3 sequences, around two thirds of them singletons. This TCR derives from a human donor who had recovered from COVID-19. The chain links TRBV20-1 to TRBJ1-5; D gene unclear. The material sequenced was CD4+ T cells from blood, taken after SARS-CoV-2 vaccination. The CDR3 DNA sequence: TGCAGTGCTGGAAGGAAAGCAAGGGCCCAGCATTTT. Translation gives CSAGRKARAQHF.